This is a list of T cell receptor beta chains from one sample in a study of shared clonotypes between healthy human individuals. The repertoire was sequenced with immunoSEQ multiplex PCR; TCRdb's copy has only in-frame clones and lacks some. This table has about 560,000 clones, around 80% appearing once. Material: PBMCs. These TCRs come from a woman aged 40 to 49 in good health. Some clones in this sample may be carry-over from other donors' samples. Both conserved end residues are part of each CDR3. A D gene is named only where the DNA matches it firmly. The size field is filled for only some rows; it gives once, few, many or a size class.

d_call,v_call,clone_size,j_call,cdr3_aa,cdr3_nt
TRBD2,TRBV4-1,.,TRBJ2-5,CASSQEVAGGIETQYF,TGCGCCAGCAGCCAAGAGGTAGCGGGAGGGATAGAGACCCAGTACTTC
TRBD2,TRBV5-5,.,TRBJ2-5,CASSFPSGRVYQETQYF,TGTGCCAGCAGCTTTCCTAGCGGGAGAGTCTACCAAGAGACCCAGTACTTC
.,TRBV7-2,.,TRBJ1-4,CASSLGINNEKLFF,TGTGCCAGCAGCTTGGGGATTAATAATGAAAAACTGTTTTTT
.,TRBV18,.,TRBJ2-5,CASSPQETQYF,TGTGCCAGCTCACCGCAGGAGACCCAGTACTTC
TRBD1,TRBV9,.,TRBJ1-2,CASSVPGQGDGYTF,TGTGCCAGCAGCGTACCGGGACAGGGGGACGGCTACACCTTC
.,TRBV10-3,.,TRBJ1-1,CAISESWVRLSTEAFF,TGTGCCATCAGTGAGTCATGGGTCAGGTTGAGCACTGAAGCTTTCTTT
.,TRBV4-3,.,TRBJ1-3,CASSQVRGAGNTIYF,TGCGCCAGCAGCCAAGTAAGAGGGGCTGGAAACACCATATATTTT
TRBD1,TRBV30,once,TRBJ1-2,CAWKDRGGLDYGYTF,TGTGCCTGGAAGGACAGGGGAGGGCTTGATTATGGCTACACCTTC
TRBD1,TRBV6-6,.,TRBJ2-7,CASSYSTGAYEQYF,TGTGCCAGCAGTTACAGCACAGGGGCCTACGAGCAGTACTTC
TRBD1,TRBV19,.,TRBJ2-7,CASRGQGESYEQYF,TGTGCCAGTAGGGGACAGGGGGAGTCCTACGAGCAGTACTTC
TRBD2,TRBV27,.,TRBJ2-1,CASSDFGGRALDEQFF,TGTGCCAGCAGTGACTTTGGGGGGAGGGCCCTCGATGAGCAGTTCTTC
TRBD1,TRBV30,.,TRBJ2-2,CARGQGAGTGELFF,TGTGCCAGAGGACAGGGGGCTGGCACCGGGGAGCTGTTTTTT
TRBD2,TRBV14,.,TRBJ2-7,CASSQASGMVGDEQYF,TGTGCCAGCAGCCAGGCTAGCGGGATGGTAGGAGACGAGCAGTACTTC
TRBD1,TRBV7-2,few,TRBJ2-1,CASSQGQAVYNEQFF,TGTGCCAGCAGCCAGGGACAGGCGGTCTACAATGAGCAGTTCTTC
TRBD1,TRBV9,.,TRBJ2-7,CASSVVGTGGSEQYF,TGTGCCAGCAGCGTAGTTGGGACAGGGGGAAGCGAGCAGTACTTC
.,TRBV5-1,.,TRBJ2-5,CASSLGGPQETQYF,TGCGCCAGCAGCTTGGGCGGACCCCAAGAGACCCAGTACTTC
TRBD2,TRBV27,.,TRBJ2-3,CASKFLAGGRVTQYF,TGTGCCAGCAAATTCTTAGCGGGAGGGAGGGTTACGCAGTATTTT
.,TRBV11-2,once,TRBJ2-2,CASSSLRTTHTGELFF,TGTGCCAGCAGCTCGTTAAGGACTACGCACACCGGGGAGCTGTTTTTT
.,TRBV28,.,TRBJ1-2,CASSLARGTTYGYTF,TGTGCCAGCAGTTTAGCCCGCGGGACCACCTATGGCTACACCTTC